These 19 T cell receptor beta chains share one sample of origin, sequenced in a study of CXCR3-negative and CXCR3-positive naive CD8 T cells. Researchers prepared the TRB cDNA libraries using 5' RACE with UMI labels. Using the 5' RACE reads, TCRdb records one entry per CDR3 protein without DNA. With approximately 10,000 distinct CDR3 sequences in the sample, the ten largest clones hold roughly 2%. Sequencing was performed on naive CXCR3- CD8+ T cells from blood. Sample subset: CD45RO-CCR7+CD27+CD95- naive CD8+ T cells lacking CXCR3 (TNR3-). The receptors were sampled from a human donor in good health. Some clones in this sample may be carry-over from other donors' samples.

The chain uses TRBV12-3 or TRBV12-4 and TRBJ2-1; there is no DNA to check the TCRdb D call of TRBD1. The CDR3 contains 15 residues. CDR3 in amino acids: CASSLAPGGYNEQFF.

The rearrangement links TRBV29-1 to TRBJ2-1; without DNA, the TCRdb call of TRBD2 cannot be checked. The CDR3 runs 13 residues. The germline CDR1 and CDR2 sequences are SQVTM and ANQGSEA. The CDR3 region is CSVEEAGRNEQFF.

Frequency places this clonotype as medium-sized. The chain links TRBV13 to TRBJ2-1; TCRdb indicates TRBD1, and absent DNA this call remains unverified. CDR1 and CDR2 (germline): PRHDT, FYEKMQ (reference sequence). The length of the CDR3 is 20 residues. This CDR3 is CASSLPRDRETRAHLWEQFF.

The chain couples TRBV7-2 to TRBJ1-5; TCRdb names TRBD1, which stays unverified in the absence of DNA. CDR3 length: 14 amino acids. CDR1 is SGHTA, CDR2 FQGNSA, per germline. The CDR3 sequence is CASSLGTGNQPQHF.

The rearrangement uses TRBV29-1 and TRBJ2-3; as DNA is missing, the TRBD2 call by TCRdb cannot be tested. Germline V gene sequence: CDR1 SQVTM, CDR2 ANQGSEA. The CDR3 consists of 15 residues. The CDR3 loop reads CSVEESGMSTDTQYF.

The chain carries TRBV4-1 and TRBJ2-1; checking the TCRdb D call of TRBD1 is not possible without DNA. The CDR3 sequence is 16 residues long. Per germline, CDR1 MGHRA and CDR2 YSYEKL. The CDR3 spells CASSARTGGNYNEQFF.

The chain has TRBV29-1 and TRBJ2-1; TCRdb outputs TRBD2, but without DNA this stays unchecked. This CDR3 comprises 14 residues. CDR1 is SQVTM, CDR2 ANQGSEA, per germline. The CDR3 here is CSDIGTSGSEEQFF.

This clonotype is medium-sized by frequency. The V and J genes are TRBV28 and TRBJ2-7; TCRdb indicates TRBD2, and absent DNA this call remains unverified. This CDR3 is built from 12 residues. Germline CDR1 reads MDHEN; CDR2 reads SYDVKM. CDR3 sequence: CASSLRRYEQYF. The whole variable domain, filled in from reference TRBV28 and TRBJ2-7, reads DVKVTQSSRYLVKRTGEKVFLECVQDMDHENMFWYRQDPGLGLRLIYFSYDVKMKEKGDIPEGYSVSREKKERFSLILESASTNQTSMYLCASSLRRYEQYFGPGTRLTVT.

This chain connects TRBV15 to TRBJ2-5. The CDR3 loop spans 16 amino acids. Germline V lookup: CDR1 LNHNV, CDR2 YYDKDF (reference sequence). The CDR3 spells CPTSREQSLYQETQYF. Full variable domain (outside the CDR3, taken from reference TRBV15 and TRBJ2-5): DAMVIQNPRYQVTQFGKPVTLSCSQTLNHNVMYWYQQKSSQAPKLLFHYYDKDFNNEADTPDNFQSRRPNTSFCFLDIRSPGLGDTAMYLCPTSREQSLYQETQYFGPGTRLLVL.

Measured by frequency, this clonotype is medium-sized. V gene TRBV19 combines with J gene TRBJ2-2. The CDR3 has 16 residues. CDR1 and CDR2 (germline): LNHDA, SQIVND (reference sequence). CDR3 residues: CASSIGSQTMAGELFF.

CDR3 in amino acids: CASSLWVSGQYF. The V call is TRBV28, the J call TRBJ2-7. This CDR3 has 12 amino acids. Germline V gene data show CDR1 as MDHEN and CDR2 as SYDVKM.

Measured by frequency, this clonotype is medium-sized. This rearrangement joins TRBV11-2 to TRBJ2-1. This CDR3 is built from 13 residues. Germline V gene lookup returns CDR1 SGHAT and CDR2 FQNNGV. CDR3 in amino acids: CASSLGFSNEQFF.

This chain connects TRBV4-1 to TRBJ1-2. This CDR3 contains 13 residues. Germline lookup yields CDR1 MGHRA and CDR2 YSYEKL. The CDR3 reads CASSQGSRDGYTF.

This clonotype is called medium-sized based on its frequency. The chain has TRBV15 and TRBJ2-7; the TRBD2 assignment by TCRdb is unverifiable without DNA. The germline CDR1 and CDR2 sequences are LNHNV and YYDKDF (reference sequence). The CDR3 has 16 residues. CDR3: CATSPPVGVLSYEQYF.

This sequence joins TRBV5-1 and TRBJ1-1; checking the TCRdb D call of TRBD1 is not possible without DNA. Germline values: CDR1 SGHRS, CDR2 YFSETQ. The CDR3 sequence is 14 residues long. Here the CDR3 reads CASSRGQGNTEAFF.

This clonotype is identified as medium-sized from frequency. The genes are TRBV29-1 and TRBJ2-7; TCRdb picks TRBD2, but there is no DNA to check that call. The CDR3 has 14 amino acids. Germline lookup yields CDR1 SQVTM and CDR2 ANQGSEA. CDR3 residues: CSVERLAGDYEQYF.

In terms of frequency, this clonotype is medium-sized. The V call is TRBV20-1, the J call TRBJ1-5; TCRdb's assignment of TRBD1 cannot be checked, as there is no DNA. Per the germline V gene, CDR1 is DFQATT and CDR2 is SNEGSKA (reference sequence). This CDR3 is 17 amino acids long. This chain's CDR3 is CSARDVGRGRQGQPQHF.

This clonotype is labeled medium-sized based on frequency. J is TRBJ2-1 and V is TRBV4-1. Germline CDR1 is MGHRA and CDR2 is YSYEKL. There are 13 residues in the CDR3. The CDR3 protein is CASSQVTVAEQFF.

The V and J genes are TRBV29-1 and TRBJ2-5; TCRdb returns TRBD1, unconfirmable since there is no DNA. The germline V gene encodes CDR1 SQVTM and CDR2 ANQGSEA. The CDR3 runs to 13 residues. CDR3 loop: CSVSGESGETQYF.